The 8 T cell receptor beta chains given below trace back to one sample, sequenced in a study of graft-versus-host responses after intestinal transplantation. Assay used: immunoSEQ multiplex PCR; TCRdb lists only in-frame clones, some missing. The table shows 130,000 to 150,000 clones, with around 90% occurring only once. Their antigens remain unidentified. Sequenced material: unstimulated CD4+ T cells sorted from spleen or lymph node cells, taken before intestinal transplant. The receptors originated from a human donor who received an intestinal transplant.

The chain joins TRBV7-9 to TRBJ2-5; a possible D gene is TRBD2 (5 bases). The V end was cut by 5 bases, the J end by 9 bases, with 19 bases between. The CDR3 contains 14 residues. CDR1 and CDR2 from the germline V gene are SEHNR and FQNEAQ (reference sequence). In nucleotides, the CDR3 is TGTGCCAGCAGCCTTCAGACCGGGAAGAGTTCCCAGTACTTC. The encoded protein is CASSLQTGKSSQYF.

In this sample, this clone turned up a few times. The V call is TRBV2, the J call TRBJ2-5; TRBD2 aligns across 7 bases. V gave up 6 bases and J gave up 0 bases; unmatched junction bases: 7. CDR3 size: 15 residues. Germline values: CDR1 SNHLY, CDR2 FYNNEI. DNA for the CDR3: TGTGCCAGCAGCCGCTTGGCGGGGGACCAAGAGACCCAGTACTTC. Translation gives CASSRLAGDQETQYF.

The chain uses TRBV28 and TRBJ2-3; D is unclear. Germline-derived CDR1 and CDR2 are MDHEN and SYDVKM. V lost 4 bases, J lost 5 bases, and 4 bases lay in between. This CDR3 comprises 11 residues. CDR3 DNA sequence: TGTGCCAGCAGTTCTCAAGATACGCAGTATTTT. Its translation: CASSSQDTQYF.

The chain combines TRBV6-5 with TRBJ1-4; maybe TRBD1 (6 bases). Germline CDR1 reads MNHEY; CDR2 reads SVGAGI. The CDR3 sequence is 15 residues long. Trimming removed 4 bases at V and 5 bases at J, with 14 bases between. Here the CDR3 DNA reads TGTGCCAGCAGTTCTAGACAGGAAAGAAATGAAAAACTGTTTTTT. As protein: CASSSRQERNEKLFF.

This clone was counted a few times. The gene calls are TRBV10-3 and TRBJ2-7; 8 bases fit TRBD2. CDR1 and CDR2 (germline): ENHRY, SYGVKD. The CDR3 length is 12 residues. J was trimmed by 5 bases and V by 8 bases; bases with no gene match: 5. The CDR3 loop reads CAIASGSHEQYF. CDR3 bases: TGTGCCATCGCAAGCGGGAGCCACGAGCAGTACTTC.

The CDR3 nucleotides read TGTGCCAGCAGTGACAACGGAAGAAGGTCTGGGGCCAACGTCCTGACTTTC. Translation gives CASSDNGRRSGANVLTF. This chain joins TRBV6-4 and TRBJ2-6; no clear D gene. The CDR3 totals 17 residues. Germline CDR1 MRHNA, CDR2 SNTAGT. The germline V and J ends were trimmed by 2 bases and 1 base, with 12 bases remaining between them.

Only one count was recorded for this clone. The chain couples TRBV11-2 to TRBJ1-3; D might be TRBD1 (5 bases). The germline V and J ends were trimmed by 5 bases and 4 bases, with 12 bases remaining between them. Per the germline V gene, CDR1 is SGHAT and CDR2 is FQNNGV. The CDR3 is made up of 14 amino acids. The CDR3 coding sequence is TGTGCCAGCAGCCTCCTGGGGGGAGGAAACACCATATATTTT. Encoded protein: CASSLLGGGNTIYF.

The chain recombines TRBV5-1 with TRBJ2-7; TRBD1 agrees at 10 bases. The CDR3 contains 14 residues. Germline V gene data show CDR1 as SGHRS and CDR2 as YFSETQ. Losses at the gene ends were 4 bases for V and 9 bases for J; bases not matched to a gene: 10. This chain's CDR3 is CASSAGTGAFGQYF. CDR3 in DNA: TGCGCCAGCAGCGCCGGGACAGGGGCCTTTGGGCAGTACTTC.